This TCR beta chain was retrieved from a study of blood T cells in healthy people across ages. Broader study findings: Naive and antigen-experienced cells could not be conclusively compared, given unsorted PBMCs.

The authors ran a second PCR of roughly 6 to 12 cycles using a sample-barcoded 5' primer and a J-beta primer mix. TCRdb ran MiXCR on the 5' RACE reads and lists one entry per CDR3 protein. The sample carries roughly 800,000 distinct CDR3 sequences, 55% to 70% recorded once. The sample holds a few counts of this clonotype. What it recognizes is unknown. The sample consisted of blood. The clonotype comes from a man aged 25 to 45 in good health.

CDR3 sequence: CSVRIRGNEQYF. CDR3 in DNA: TGCAGCGTGCGGATTCGGGGGAACGAGCAGTACTTC. The rearrangement links TRBV29-1 to TRBJ2-7; D is perhaps TRBD2 (6 bases). The V gene lost 6 bases and the J gene lost 5 bases, with 14 bases spanning the gap. In germline, CDR1 is SQVTM, CDR2 ANQGSEA. CDR3 length: 12 amino acids.